These 22 T cell receptor beta chains came from one sample sequenced in a study of beta chain features in type 1 diabetes. The study reverse transcribed the entire isolated RNA, so it sequenced expressed TCRB transcripts. The protocol was immunoSEQ multiplex PCR, while the TCRdb copy is restricted to in-frame clones and leaves out a portion. The sample carries fewer than 7,500 clones, over 70% recorded once. The sequenced sample consisted of Tregs from blood. These receptors all come from a man aged 18 to 30 in good health.

The J gene is TRBJ1-2, the V gene TRBV25-1; TRBD1 agrees at 7 bases. The CDR3 has 14 amino acids. Germline values: CDR1 MGHDK, CDR2 SYGVNS. Trimming removed 3 bases from V and 4 bases from J; junction bases left unmatched: 5. CDR3 residues: CASSDLTGAYGYTF. CDR3 in DNA: TGTGCCAGCAGTGACCTCACAGGGGCCTATGGCTACACCTTC.

The V and J genes are TRBV9 and TRBJ2-5; a possible D gene is TRBD2 (5 bases). Germline loops: CDR1 SGDLS, CDR2 YYNGEE. CDR3 size: 17 residues. Trimming removed 0 bases at V and 2 bases at J, with 17 bases between. The chain's CDR3 is CASSVGRSSLGQETQYF. CDR3 bases: TGTGCCAGCAGCGTAGGGAGGTCAAGCTTAGGGCAAGAGACCCAGTACTTC.

This clone has a single count. The chain is built from TRBV7-2 and TRBJ2-3; D is ambiguous. Germline loops: CDR1 SGHTA, CDR2 FQGNSA. Trimming stripped 5 bases from V and 4 bases from J, with 16 bases between. The CDR3 is made up of 15 amino acids. DNA of the CDR3: TGTGCCAGCAGCCCCCCGAGCCGAATAGCAGATACGCAGTATTTT. Translating it yields CASSPPSRIADTQYF.

This chain links TRBV7-8 with TRBJ2-5; a possible D gene is TRBD1 (5 bases). The J call could be wrong; TRBJ2-7 is a better fit for the DNA end. Germline V lookup: CDR1 SGHVS, CDR2 FQNEAQ. This CDR3 spans 14 amino acids. This chain's CDR3 is CASSWGANFYEQYF. The CDR3 DNA follows: TGTGCCAGCAGTTGGGGCGCGAACTTCTACGAGCAGTACTTC.

This sequence joins TRBV30 and TRBJ2-2; 8 bases are a match to TRBD1. J gave up 4 bases and V 1 base, and 2 bases lay outside the gene matches. This CDR3 has 14 residues. In germline, CDR1 is GTSNPN, CDR2 SVGIG (reference sequence). The CDR3 DNA reads as TGTGCCTGGAGTGGCAGGGGGCCCACCGGGGAGCTGTTTTTT. Its protein product is CAWSGRGPTGELFF.

The V call is TRBV11-2, the J call TRBJ2-3, with D unresolved. The CDR3 has 13 residues. V shed 0 bases and J shed 4 bases, with 5 bases lying between them. The germline gives CDR1 SGHAT, CDR2 FQNNGV. This chain's CDR3 is CASSLDRSDTQYF. As DNA, the CDR3 is TGTGCCAGCAGCTTAGATCGGTCAGATACGCAGTATTTT.

This sequence joins TRBV5-1 and TRBJ2-1; 10 bases agree with TRBD2. V dropped 0 bases and J dropped 6; count of bases not matched to a gene: 12. The germline V gene has CDR1 SGHRS and CDR2 YFSETQ. The length of the CDR3 is 18 residues. The CDR3 sequence: CASSLAPLLAGGSNEQFF. In DNA, the CDR3 is TGCGCCAGCAGCTTGGCCCCCTTGTTAGCGGGGGGCTCCAATGAGCAGTTCTTC.

A few counts support this clone. The J gene is TRBJ2-1, the V gene TRBV9, with TRBD1 identical over 10 bases. V lost 4 bases to trimming and J lost 2 bases; unmatched junction nucleotides: 3. This CDR3 is built from 15 residues. CDR1 and CDR2 (germline): SGDLS, YYNGEE. The CDR3 nucleotides are TGTGCCAGCAGCAAAGGGACAGGGGCCTACAATGAGCAGTTCTTC. Translation gives CASSKGTGAYNEQFF.

V is TRBV7-6 and J is TRBJ2-7; 9 bases agree with TRBD1. The CDR3 has 17 amino acids. Germline values: CDR1 SGHVS, CDR2 FNYEAQ. The ends lost 1 base at V and 7 bases at J; junction bases unmatched: 14. The CDR3 protein is CASSLVPSGTGLREQYF. For the CDR3, the DNA is TGTGCCAGCAGCTTAGTCCCCTCCGGGACAGGGCTGCGGGAGCAGTACTTC.

The chain carries TRBV6-1 and TRBJ2-5; 13 positions match TRBD2. V lost 6 bases to trimming and J lost 5 bases; unmatched junction nucleotides: 0. Germline V gene data show CDR1 as MNHNS and CDR2 as SASEGT. This CDR3 is built from 13 residues. The CDR3 coding sequence is TGTGCCAGCAGACTAGCGGGAGGGGAGACCCAGTACTTC. Encoded protein: CASRLAGGETQYF.

This chain uses TRBV7-3 with TRBJ2-1, with D perhaps matching TRBD2 (5 bases). In germline, CDR1 is SGHTA, CDR2 FQGTGA. The CDR3 totals 17 residues. Deletions cut 2 bases from V and 6 bases from J, with 20 bases between. The CDR3 DNA reads as TGTGCCAGCAGCTTAGGGTCGGGGATAAGAGCGTCCAATGAGCAGTTCTTC. Protein: CASSLGSGIRASNEQFF.

This clone was counted a single time. This chain connects TRBV14 to TRBJ1-2; D gene ambiguous. Germline-derived CDR1 and CDR2 are SGHDN and FVKESK. Between the trimmed V and J ends, which lost 3 bases and 0 bases, there was a span of 8 bases. This CDR3 is 14 amino acids long. CDR3 residues: CASSQGSPNYGYTF. The CDR3 DNA reads as TGTGCCAGCAGCCAGGGCAGTCCTAACTATGGCTACACCTTC.

V and J are TRBV7-2 and TRBJ2-3; D ambiguous. The CDR3 is 15 amino acids. Germline assignment: CDR1 SGHTA and CDR2 FQGNSA. Trimming shortened V by 0 bases and J by 0 bases, and 7 bases separated the two germline ends. The CDR3 coding sequence is TGTGCCAGCAGCTTAGCAGCCTACAGCACAGATACGCAGTATTTT. Its translation is CASSLAAYSTDTQYF.

The chain joins TRBV11-2 to TRBJ2-1; 8 bases map to TRBD2. Germline V CDR1 and CDR2: SGHAT, FQNNGV. V shed 1 base and J 6 bases; nucleotides not matched to a gene: 5. CDR3 size: 15 residues. Here the CDR3 DNA reads TGTGCCAGCAGCTTAGTATTAGCGGGGAGCAATGAGCAGTTCTTC. Translating it yields CASSLVLAGSNEQFF.

The V gene is TRBV18, the J gene TRBJ1-2; D is possibly TRBD1 (5 bases). With 3 bases removed from V and 6 bases from J, the gap between germline ends came to 8 bases. Germline lookup yields CDR1 KGHSH and CDR2 LQKENI. This CDR3 spans 12 amino acids. DNA of the CDR3: TGTGCCAGCTCACCTATAGGGGATGGCTACACCTTC. Amino acids: CASSPIGDGYTF.

V and J are TRBV28 and TRBJ2-7, with D possibly matching TRBD1 (6 bases). CDR1 and CDR2 from the germline V gene are MDHEN and SYDVKM. This CDR3 has 13 residues. V was trimmed by 7 bases and J by 0 bases, leaving 10 bases between them. CDR3 sequence: CASTGTPSYEQYF. In DNA form, the CDR3 reads TGTGCCAGCACAGGGACACCCTCCTACGAGCAGTACTTC.

The CDR3: CASSQQGMYNEQFF. In DNA form, the CDR3 reads TGTGCCAGCAGTCAACAGGGGATGTACAATGAGCAGTTCTTC. The chain is built from TRBV6-6 and TRBJ2-1; TRBD1 matches 7 bases. Germline CDR1 reads MNHNY; CDR2 reads SVGAGI (reference sequence). V gave up 5 bases and J gave up 4 bases; unmatched junction bases: 5. This CDR3 has 14 amino acids.

The genes are TRBV11-2 and TRBJ1-3; maybe TRBD1 (6 bases). V dropped 5 bases and J dropped 8 bases, with 19 bases sitting between them. The CDR3 covers 15 residues. Germline CDR1 is SGHAT and CDR2 is FQNNGV. For the CDR3, the DNA is TGTGCCAGCAGCCCAAAGAGACAGGAGTGGGACACCATATATTTT. Encoded protein: CASSPKRQEWDTIYF.

The rearrangement joins TRBV28 to TRBJ2-3; 11 positions match TRBD1. The ends lost 5 bases at V and 2 bases at J; junction bases unmatched: 18. Germline assignment: CDR1 MDHEN and CDR2 SYDVKM. This CDR3 spans 20 amino acids. CDR3 in DNA: TGTGCCAGCAGTGGTGGGACAGGGGGTTCCCTTCGCCCCTCCACAGATACGCAGTATTTT. This translates into CASSGGTGGSLRPSTDTQYF.

The gene calls are TRBV5-5 and TRBJ2-2, with D unclear. CDR1 and CDR2 from the germline V gene are SGHKS and YYEKEE (reference sequence). V was cut by 1 base and J by 0 bases, with 10 bases left in between. The CDR3 length is 16 residues. The CDR3, as DNA: TGTGCCAGCAGCTTGTTTCGTACAGCGAACACCGGGGAGCTGTTTTTT. It yields the protein CASSLFRTANTGELFF.

This clone was seen a single time. The chain has TRBV4-3 and TRBJ1-5; D uncertain. This CDR3 spans 13 amino acids. Per the germline V gene, CDR1 is LGHNA and CDR2 is YSLEER. The V gene lost 0 bases and the J gene lost 6 bases, with 6 bases spanning the gap. In DNA form, the CDR3 reads TGCGCCAGCAGCCAAGATGAGGGTCAGCCCCAGCATTTT. Translating it yields CASSQDEGQPQHF.

This chain connects TRBV10-3 to TRBJ2-2; TRBD1 matches at 11 bases. This CDR3 has 15 residues. The germline CDR1 and CDR2 sequences are ENHRY and SYGVKD. Unmatched junction bases numbered 4, after V lost 10 bases and J lost 0 bases. The DNA of the CDR3 is TGTGCCACCGGACAGGGGGCGTCGAACACCGGGGAGCTGTTTTTT. Protein: CATGQGASNTGELFF.